A single sample is the source of the 26 T cell receptor beta chains below, sequenced in a study of OX40 agonist ivuxolimab in advanced cancers. Profiled with immunoSEQ multiplex PCR; TCRdb holds only in-frame clones, not every one. The sample has 55,000 to 60,000 clones, about 82% seen once. Sample: CD4+ or CD8+ T cells sorted from blood, taken in a trial of the OX40 agonist ivuxolimab. Every receptor here comes from an adult with an advanced solid tumor such as melanoma, head and neck, liver or kidney cancer.

The rearrangement uses TRBV4-2 and TRBJ2-3; TRBD2 agrees at 7 bases. Per the germline V gene, CDR1 is LGHNA and CDR2 is YNFKEQ. This CDR3 region has 18 residues. V dropped 1 base and J dropped 0; count of bases not matched to a gene: 10. DNA for the CDR3: TGTGCCAGCAGCCAAGCCTCGAGTAGCGGGCCAAGCACAGATACGCAGTATTTT. Protein: CASSQASSSGPSTDTQYF.

The chain joins TRBV19 to TRBJ1-1; D is uncertain. V was trimmed by 7 bases and J by 4 bases, leaving 13 bases between them. Germline V gene lookup returns CDR1 LNHDA and CDR2 SQIVND (reference sequence). The CDR3 loop spans 13 amino acids. The CDR3 loop is CASKGPYGTEAFF. The CDR3 nucleotides are TGTGCCAGTAAAGGACCGTATGGCACTGAAGCTTTCTTT.

This clone was detected only once. The chain combines TRBV7-2 with TRBJ1-2; 7 bases align to TRBD1. V gave up 1 base and J gave up 2 bases; unmatched junction bases: 4. Per germline, CDR1 SGHTA and CDR2 FQGNSA. This CDR3 has 15 amino acids. CDR3 residues: CASSLVTGANYGYTF. The CDR3 DNA sequence: TGTGCCAGCAGCTTAGTTACAGGGGCGAACTATGGCTACACCTTC.

About this clone itself: Other DNA sequences in the sample encode the same CDR3. The rearrangement joins TRBV5-5 to TRBJ1-1; no clear D gene. In germline, CDR1 is SGHKS, CDR2 YYEKEE (reference sequence). This CDR3 is 14 amino acids long. V was pared by 0 bases and J by 1 base, with 7 bases between. The CDR3 loop is CASSLEGWNTEAFF. In nucleotides, the CDR3 is TGTGCCAGCAGCTTGGAAGGCTGGAACACTGAAGCTTTCTTT.

This chain uses TRBV6-5 with TRBJ1-1; no clear D gene. Germline loops: CDR1 MNHEY, CDR2 SVGAGI. The V end was cut by 4 bases, the J end by 1 base, with 13 bases between. The CDR3 consists of 15 residues. The CDR3 DNA reads as TGTGCCAGCAGTTTGTTCGACGGGTGGAACACTGAAGCTTTCTTT. Amino acid sequence: CASSLFDGWNTEAFF.

The chain carries TRBV7-9 and TRBJ2-7; 10 bases are shared with TRBD2. V gave up 5 bases and J gave up 0 bases; unmatched junction bases: 7. The CDR3 length is 16 residues. Per the germline V gene, CDR1 is SEHNR and CDR2 is FQNEAQ (reference sequence). The CDR3 DNA reads TGTGCCAGCAGCCCCAGGACTAGCGGCTACTCCTACGAGCAGTACTTC. Translation gives CASSPRTSGYSYEQYF.

The chain recombines TRBV11-3 with TRBJ1-1; TRBD1 matches 9 bases. This CDR3 has 19 residues. Unmatched junction bases numbered 17, after V lost 6 bases and J lost 0 bases. Germline loops: CDR1 SGHNT, CDR2 YENEEA. CDR3 nucleotides: TGTGCCAGCAGAAAAGGATCGGTGGGGACAGGGCTAATGAACACTGAAGCTTTCTTT. This gives the protein CASRKGSVGTGLMNTEAFF.

This clone showed up just a few times. This rearrangement joins TRBV6-5 to TRBJ2-7; D is perhaps TRBD2 (6 bases). Germline-derived CDR1 and CDR2 are MNHEY and SVGAGI. This CDR3 has 15 residues. The ends were cut back, 3 bases at V and 1 base at J, with 13 bases in the middle. The CDR3 DNA is TGTGCCAGCAGTTATAGGAGCGGGCGTTCCTACGAGCAGTACTTC. It specifies CASSYRSGRSYEQYF.

This clone was counted once. This chain links TRBV5-4 with TRBJ1-2; 7 bases fit TRBD1. There are 15 residues in the CDR3. Germline V gene lookup returns CDR1 SGHNT and CDR2 YYREEE (reference sequence). J gave up 0 bases and V 2 bases, and 4 bases lay outside the gene matches. Written as DNA, the CDR3 is TGTGCCAGCAGCTTCTGGACAGGATCTAACTATGGCTACACCTTC. It encodes CASSFWTGSNYGYTF.

The chain uses TRBV5-1 and TRBJ2-7, with 11 nucleotides matching TRBD2. J was trimmed by 1 base and V by 4 bases; bases with no gene match: 7. The CDR3 is 16 residues long. Germline loops: CDR1 SGHRS, CDR2 YFSETQ. The CDR3 loop is CASSTMTSGVSYEQYF. In DNA form, the CDR3 reads TGCGCCAGCAGCACCATGACTAGCGGGGTTTCCTACGAGCAGTACTTC.

V gene TRBV7-5 combines with J gene TRBJ2-2; the DNA was not used to check the table's D call, TRBD1. TRBV7-5 is labeled a pseudogene. CDR3 length: 16 residues. CDR3 sequence: CVRSSASTENTGELFF. CDR3 in DNA: TGTGTCAGAAGCTCAGCCAGTACAGAGAACACCGGGGAGCTGTTTTTT.

This chain uses TRBV11-3 with TRBJ1-2; weak D call: TRBD1 (6 bases). Germline values: CDR1 SGHNT, CDR2 YENEEA. V lost 5 bases and J 5 bases, leaving 18 bases between the germline ends. The CDR3 covers 15 residues. CDR3 sequence: CASSPVGGRGYGYTF. In nucleotides, the CDR3 is TGTGCCAGCAGCCCCGTAGGGGGGCGGGGATATGGCTACACCTTC.

This clone has a handful of counts. The rearrangement links TRBV7-3 to TRBJ2-2; TRBD1 might be the D (6 bases). The CDR3 totals 16 residues. Trimming removed 1 base from V and 3 bases from J, with 12 bases in between. Germline CDR1 is SGHTA and CDR2 is FQGTGA. CDR3 loop: CASSLNGPGDTGELFF. The CDR3 nucleotides read TGTGCCAGCAGCTTAAACGGTCCAGGGGACACCGGGGAGCTGTTTTTT.

The rearrangement uses TRBV5-5 and TRBJ2-3; the D gene could be TRBD1 or TRBD2 (5 bases each). The CDR3 runs 13 residues. In germline, CDR1 is SGHKS, CDR2 YYEKEE (reference sequence). Trimming pared 4 bases from V and 8 bases from J, leaving 14 bases between. The DNA for the CDR3 is TGTGCCAGCAGCCGGGACCGCTCAGGTACGCAGTATTTT. The encoded protein is CASSRDRSGTQYF.

The V call is TRBV12-1, the J call TRBJ2-1. TRBV12-1 is a listed pseudogene. CDR3 length equals 14 residues. This CDR3 reads CASTSDPPHNEQFF. CDR3 sequence (DNA): TGTGCCAGCACGTCGGACCCCCCCCACAATGAGCAGTTCTTC.

The V call is TRBV21-1, the J call TRBJ1-2. TRBV21-1 is annotated as a pseudogene. The CDR3 consists of 13 residues. The CDR3 sequence: CASSKRTCYGYTF. CDR3 DNA sequence: TGTGCCAGCAGCAAGAGGACTTGCTATGGCTACACCTTC.

V is TRBV11-3 and J is TRBJ2-3, with 8 bases lining up with TRBD2. Germline CDR1 reads SGHNT; CDR2 reads YENEEA. V was clipped by 5 bases and J by 5 bases; unmatched bases: 18. This CDR3 comprises 18 residues. For the CDR3, the DNA is TGTGCCAGCAGCCAGGCTCGGGGACTAGGGACATGGGGAGATACGCAGTATTTT. Translated, it gives CASSQARGLGTWGDTQYF. Looking up the rest from reference TRBV11-3 and TRBJ2-3 gives the full variable domain: EAGVVQSPRYKIIEKKQPVAFWCNPISGHNTLYWYLQNLGQGPELLIRYENEEAVDDSQLPKDRFSAERLKGVDSTLKIQPAELGDSAVYLCASSQARGLGTWGDTQYFGPGTRLTVL.

The genes are TRBV6-1 and TRBJ1-5, with a tentative D call TRBD1 (6 bases). CDR3 size: 14 residues. CDR1 is MNHNS, CDR2 SASEGT, per germline. Trimming left V 6 bases short and J 3 bases short, with 12 bases between. The CDR3, as DNA: TGTGCCAGCAGGGCTAGGGACAACAATCAGCCCCAGCATTTT. Translation gives CASRARDNNQPQHF.

The chain joins TRBV7-2 to TRBJ1-6; D remains unclear. Germline CDR1 is SGHTA and CDR2 is FQGNSA. This CDR3 contains 16 residues. Trimming removed 5 bases from V and 6 bases from J, with 17 bases in between. The CDR3 DNA sequence: TGTGCCAGCAGCCACGCGAGGGCCGCTTCTAATTCACCCCTCCACTTT. This translates into CASSHARAASNSPLHF.

The rearrangement joins TRBV21-1 to TRBJ1-4. TRBV21-1 is assigned pseudogene status. The CDR3 loop spans 17 amino acids. The chain's CDR3 is CASSKSGGGPVDEKLFF. The CDR3 DNA is TGTGCCAGCAGCAAAAGCGGCGGGGGCCCTGTCGACGAAAAACTGTTTTTT.

The V gene is TRBV7-2, the J gene TRBJ1-1, with unresolved D. Germline lookup yields CDR1 SGHTA and CDR2 FQGNSA. The germline V and J ends were trimmed by 1 base and 11 bases, with 14 bases remaining between them. This CDR3 spans 13 amino acids. The chain's CDR3 is CASSLGGGLYAFF. In DNA form, the CDR3 reads TGTGCCAGCAGCTTAGGTGGCGGACTTTATGCTTTCTTT.

The chain uses TRBV7-2 and TRBJ2-1; D is uncertain. This CDR3 region has 12 residues. Germline values: CDR1 SGHTA, CDR2 FQGNSA. The V and J ends lost 3 bases and 9 bases respectively, with 9 bases between them. The CDR3 is CASSFQLGEQFF. In nucleotides, the CDR3 is TGTGCCAGCAGCTTTCAGTTAGGTGAGCAGTTCTTC. Supplemented by reference TRBV7-2 and TRBJ2-1, the full variable domain reads GAGVSQSPSNKVTEKGKDVELRCDPISGHTALYWYRQSLGQGLEFLIYFQGNSAPDKSGLPSDRFSAERTGGSVSTLTIQRTQQEDSAVYLCASSFQLGEQFFGPGTRLTVL.

The chain has TRBV18 and TRBJ2-5; D gene unclear. This CDR3 contains 15 residues. Per the germline V gene, CDR1 is KGHSH and CDR2 is LQKENI. Trimming stripped 0 bases from V and 2 bases from J, with 10 bases between. CDR3 in amino acids: CASSPPSQSQETQYF. The DNA for the CDR3 is TGTGCCAGCTCACCACCATCACAGTCACAAGAGACCCAGTACTTC.

This clone was recorded only once. The V gene is TRBV6-5, the J gene TRBJ2-2; the D gene is possibly TRBD2 (5 bases). The germline CDR1 and CDR2 sequences are MNHEY and SVGAGI. The CDR3 totals 13 residues. Trimming stripped 6 bases from V and 5 bases from J, with 10 bases between. The DNA of the CDR3 is TGTGCCAGCAGAGCCCGGGGAACCGGGGAGCTGTTTTTT. Translated: CASRARGTGELFF.

The J gene is TRBJ1-5, the V gene TRBV11-2, with TRBD1 matching 7 bases. The V gene end was trimmed by 0 bases and the J gene end by 1 base; junction bases not matched to a gene: 15. From germline, CDR1 is SGHAT and CDR2 FQNNGV. This CDR3 has 20 amino acids. CDR3 bases: TGTGCCAGCAGCTTAGAAGGGGGCCCACAGGGGCTGGGGAGCAATCAGCCCCAGCATTTT. As protein: CASSLEGGPQGLGSNQPQHF.

This clone was counted a single time. V and J are TRBV4-3 and TRBJ2-3; 9 bases agree with TRBD2. This CDR3 comprises 20 residues. CDR1 and CDR2 from the germline V gene are LGHNA and YSLEER. After removal of 0 bases from V and 2 bases from J, the junction contained 15 bases not matched to a gene. The CDR3 loop reads CASSQERNQGLAGYTDTQYF. CDR3 coding DNA: TGCGCCAGCAGCCAAGAAAGGAACCAGGGGCTAGCGGGGTACACAGATACGCAGTATTTT.